This T cell receptor beta chain was identified during a study of CD8 T cells in ankylosing spondylitis. Overall study results and limits: There was a TCR beta motif, made of several highly homologous variants, that appeared characteristic of ankylosing spondylitis blood.

This clonotype was observed a handful of times. Its matching antigen is unknown. The TCR beta libraries were generated through quantitative 5'-RACE incorporating molecular barcodes. A single record per CDR3 protein comes from TCRdb applying MiXCR to the 5' RACE reads. The top ten hold roughly 16% of the sample, which has roughly 370,000 distinct CDR3 sequences, around 20% seen once. CDR3 length: 15 amino acids. The germline CDR1 and CDR2 sequences are MDHEN and SYDVKM. V was trimmed by 7 bases and J by 4 bases, leaving 19 bases between them. V gene TRBV28 combines with J gene TRBJ2-5, with a possible D match to TRBD2 (7 bases). This receptor was obtained from a male donor with ankylosing spondylitis. Sequencing input: blood, either unsorted or a sorted T cell fraction (not recorded which). The DNA for the CDR3 is TGTGCCAGCACGAAGGGGGGAGGGGGGTTAGAGACCCAGTACTTC. This codes for CASTKGGGGLETQYF.